These 20 T cell receptor beta chains originate from one sample sequenced in a study of blood T cells in healthy people across ages. The use of a sample-barcoded 5' primer and a J-beta primer mix characterized a second PCR of about 7 to 12 cycles. TCRdb called the 5' RACE reads again in MiXCR, with one record for every CDR3 protein. This table holds some 780,000 distinct CDR3 sequences, approximately 60% found once. Sample: blood. These TCRs come from a man aged 40-49 years in good health.

The CDR3: CASSWDSLSGANVLTF. DNA for the CDR3: TGTGCCAGCAGTTGGGACAGCCTCTCTGGGGCCAACGTCCTGACTTTC. The chain recombines TRBV6-2 or TRBV6-3 with TRBJ2-6; 7 bases map to TRBD1. Germline V lookup: CDR1 MNHEY, CDR2 SVGEGT. The CDR3 consists of 16 residues. The trim removed 4 bases at V and 0 bases at J, leaving 3 bases unmatched.

The chain carries TRBV7-9 and TRBJ2-7; 7 nucleotides line up with TRBD1. J gave up 3 bases and V 5 bases, and 7 bases lay outside the gene matches. Germline V gene data show CDR1 as SEHNR and CDR2 as FQNEAQ (reference sequence). This CDR3 comprises 14 residues. In DNA, the CDR3 is TGTGCCAGCAGCGCCGCCGGGACAGACTACGAGCAGTACTTC. Residues: CASSAAGTDYEQYF.

The chain has TRBV7-3 and TRBJ1-5; 7 bases match TRBD1. Losses at the gene ends were 5 bases for V and 4 bases for J; bases not matched to a gene: 8. The CDR3 has 15 amino acids. Germline loops: CDR1 SGHTA, CDR2 FQGTGA. CDR3 DNA: TGTGCCAGCAGCCCGGGACAGAGGGGTAATCAGCCCCAGCATTTT. This encodes CASSPGQRGNQPQHF.

V usage is TRBV5-1 and J usage is TRBJ2-7, with D perhaps TRBD2 (5 bases). Trimming pared 3 bases from V and 2 bases from J, leaving 15 bases between. This CDR3 is built from 15 residues. The V gene's germline CDR1 is SGHRS and CDR2 YFSETQ. This CDR3 reads CASSSGLSMTYEQYF. The CDR3 nucleotides read TGCGCCAGCAGCTCTGGACTCTCAATGACCTACGAGCAGTACTTC.

In this sample, this clonotype turned up a few times. Written as DNA, the CDR3 is TGCAGCGTTGAAGTACGCGGAGGAGGCGTCCATGGCTACACCTTC. It specifies CSVEVRGGGVHGYTF. The chain has TRBV29-1 and TRBJ1-2, with D unclear. The CDR3 is 15 amino acids. The V end lost 1 base, the J end lost 6 bases, and 18 bases lay between the germline ends. CDR1 SQVTM and CDR2 ANQGSEA come from the germline V gene.

The V and J genes are TRBV28 and TRBJ2-7, with 9 bases aligning to TRBD1. The CDR3 spans 14 residues. CDR1 MDHEN and CDR2 SYDVKM come from the germline V gene. After removal of 6 bases from V and 4 bases from J, the junction contained 7 bases not matched to a gene. DNA of the CDR3: TGTGCCAGCAGGCGCCCCGGACAGGGGTACGAGCAGTACTTC. As protein: CASRRPGQGYEQYF.

This clonotype has only a few counts. The chain links TRBV12-3 or TRBV12-4 to TRBJ2-5; possibly TRBD1 for D (5 bases). Trimming took off 1 base at V and 0 bases at J, with 18 bases between the two ends. This CDR3 is 18 amino acids long. CDR3 in amino acids: CASSLVSFGRADQETQYF. CDR3 coding DNA: TGTGCCAGCAGTTTAGTTTCTTTTGGCAGGGCTGACCAAGAGACCCAGTACTTC.

The chain is built from TRBV11-3 and TRBJ2-2; no firm D call. V gave up 1 base and J gave up 6 bases, with 9 bases separating them. The length of the CDR3 is 14 residues. Germline V gives CDR1 SGHNT, CDR2 YENEEA. The CDR3 loop reads CASSLGEVPGELFF. In DNA form, the CDR3 reads TGTGCCAGCAGCTTAGGAGAGGTCCCCGGGGAGCTGTTTTTT.

The chain combines TRBV4-3 with TRBJ2-5; D is possibly TRBD1 or TRBD2 (5 bases each). The CDR3 runs to 15 residues. Looked up from germline, CDR1 is LGHNA and CDR2 is YSLEER. Between the trimmed V and J ends, which lost 0 bases and 7 bases, there was a span of 15 bases. CDR3 protein: CASSQDRDDIMTQYF. DNA of the CDR3: TGCGCCAGCAGCCAAGATAGGGACGACATTATGACCCAGTACTTC.

The rearrangement links TRBV5-6 to TRBJ1-2; D might be TRBD1 (5 bases). Germline CDR1 reads SGHDT; CDR2 reads YYEEEE. The CDR3 contains 13 residues. V shed 3 bases and J shed 4 bases, with 10 bases lying between them. The CDR3 nucleotides read TGTGCCAGCAGCTCCGGGACCATCTATGGCTACACCTTC. As protein: CASSSGTIYGYTF.

This chain links TRBV5-6 with TRBJ1-2; D is unresolved. Germline values: CDR1 SGHDT, CDR2 YYEEEE. V was pared by 4 bases and J by 2 bases, with 15 bases between. The CDR3 covers 15 residues. Here the CDR3 reads CASSLSTFDNYGYTF. The DNA of the CDR3 is TGTGCCAGCAGCCTGAGTACGTTCGACAACTATGGCTACACCTTC.

This clonotype was found once. The genes are TRBV6-5 and TRBJ2-5, with unresolved D. Germline V gives CDR1 MNHEY, CDR2 SVGAGI. There are 14 residues in the CDR3. With 6 bases removed from V and 5 bases from J, the gap between germline ends came to 16 bases. DNA for the CDR3: TGTGCCAGCAGAGTGGATGTTCAGCAGGAGACCCAGTACTTC. The encoded protein is CASRVDVQQETQYF.

The chain joins TRBV13 to TRBJ1-5; the match to TRBD1 covers 7 bases. Trimming cost V 1 base and J 5 bases; bases outside gene matches: 2. CDR1 and CDR2 (germline): PRHDT, FYEKMQ (reference sequence). This CDR3 is 14 amino acids long. CDR3: CASSLDTGDQPQHF. CDR3 nucleotides: TGTGCCAGCAGCTTAGATACAGGGGATCAGCCCCAGCATTTT.

The chain recombines TRBV7-3 with TRBJ2-3, with 16 bases lining up with TRBD2. J gave up 8 bases and V 5 bases, and 7 bases lay outside the gene matches. Germline values: CDR1 SGHTA, CDR2 FQGTGA. The CDR3 has 16 residues. The CDR3 DNA reads as TGTGCCAGCAGCATAGGGACTAGCGGGGGGGCGGGTACGCAGTATTTT. Encoded protein: CASSIGTSGGAGTQYF.

This clonotype was observed a handful of times. The chain combines TRBV9 with TRBJ2-1; no definite D call. The CDR3 has 17 amino acids. V was shortened by 0 bases and J by 4 bases, with 17 bases between the two germline ends. CDR1 SGDLS and CDR2 YYNGEE come from the germline V gene. The CDR3 nucleotides read TGTGCCAGCAGCGTAGGGATCTCGAAAAACCCTTACAATGAGCAGTTCTTC. Its translation: CASSVGISKNPYNEQFF.

Written as DNA, the CDR3 is TGTGCCAGCAGCTTTAGCGGGGGGGCTTGGGATGAGCAGTTCTTC. It encodes CASSFSGGAWDEQFF. This rearrangement joins TRBV7-9 to TRBJ2-1; 11 nucleotides line up with TRBD2. V was pared by 3 bases and J by 8 bases, with 6 bases of the junction left unmatched. The CDR3 covers 15 residues. Germline loops: CDR1 SEHNR, CDR2 FQNEAQ (reference sequence).

In its sample, this clonotype was seen once. J is TRBJ1-3 and V is TRBV6-6; D gene unclear. Germline V gene data show CDR1 as MNHNY and CDR2 as SVGAGI (reference sequence). V was shortened by 8 bases and J by 4 bases, with 6 bases between the two germline ends. The CDR3 sequence is 11 residues long. CDR3 nucleotides: TGTGCCAGCGGGCGGGGAAACACCATATATTTT. Translating gives CASGRGNTIYF.

The CDR3 DNA follows: TGTGCCAGCAGCCAGGTCGCCTGGGAGTACCAAGAGACCCAGTACTTC. Translating it yields CASSQVAWEYQETQYF. This chain links TRBV3-1 with TRBJ2-5; weak D call: TRBD2 (5 bases). V was pared by 3 bases and J by 0 bases, with 14 bases between. The CDR3 is 16 residues long. Germline V gives CDR1 LGHDT, CDR2 YNNKEL (reference sequence).

The J gene is TRBJ2-7, the V gene TRBV4-2; 14 bases match TRBD2. This CDR3 contains 16 residues. V lost 8 bases to trimming and J lost 0 bases; unmatched junction nucleotides: 6. CDR1 is LGHNA and CDR2 is YNFKEQ in the germline V gene. As DNA, the CDR3 is TGTGCCAGCCGACCGACTAGCGGGGGGGCCTCCTACGAGCAGTACTTC. It translates to CASRPTSGGASYEQYF.

The chain uses TRBV20-1 and TRBJ2-2, with D maybe TRBD1 (5 bases). From germline, CDR1 is DFQATT and CDR2 SNEGSKA (reference sequence). V lost 0 bases and J lost 3, with 14 bases in between. The CDR3 runs to 16 residues. The CDR3 sequence: CSARDLGIGDTGELFF. The CDR3 DNA sequence: TGCAGTGCTAGAGATTTGGGGATAGGGGACACCGGGGAGCTGTTTTTT.